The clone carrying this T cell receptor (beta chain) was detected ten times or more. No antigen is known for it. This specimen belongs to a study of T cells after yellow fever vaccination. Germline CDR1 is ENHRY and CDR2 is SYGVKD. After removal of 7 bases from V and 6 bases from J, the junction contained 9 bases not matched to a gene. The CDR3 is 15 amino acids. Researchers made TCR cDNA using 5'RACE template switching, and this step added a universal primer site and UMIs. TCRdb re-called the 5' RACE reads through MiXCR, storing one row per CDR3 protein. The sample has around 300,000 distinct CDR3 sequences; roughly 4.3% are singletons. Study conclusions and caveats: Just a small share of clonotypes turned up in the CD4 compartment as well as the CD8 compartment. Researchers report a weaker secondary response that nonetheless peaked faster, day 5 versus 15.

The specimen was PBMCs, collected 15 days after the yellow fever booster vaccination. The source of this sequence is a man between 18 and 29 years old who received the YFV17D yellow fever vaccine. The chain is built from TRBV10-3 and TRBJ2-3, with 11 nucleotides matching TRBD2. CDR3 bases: TGTGCCATCACCTCGACTAGCGGGAAGTGGGATACGCAGTATTTT. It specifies CAITSTSGKWDTQYF.